The text below deals with one T cell receptor (beta chain). This sample stems from a study of blood T cell repertoires in COVID-19. At the level of the study: The cDNA or gDNA used as material had been derived from T cells, B-cell-depleted T cells, or PBMCs.

Germline V gives CDR1 SGHNT, CDR2 YYREEE (reference sequence). The J segment lost 5 bases and the V segment lost 0 bases, leaving 3 bases of the junction unmatched. The CDR3 is 14 residues long. The method was immunoSEQ multiplex PCR; TCRdb's version includes in-frame clones alone and lacks a portion of them. This table has tens of thousands of clones, approximately 80% appearing once. The sequenced material came from peripheral blood. J is TRBJ1-1 and V is TRBV5-4, with 8 bases aligning to TRBD1. This receptor was identified in an elderly man with acute or convalescent COVID-19. CDR3 coding DNA: TGTGCCAGCAGCTTGGACAGGACAGGGACTGAAGCTTTCTTT. Translation gives CASSLDRTGTEAFF.